Given below is one T cell receptor (beta chain) in context. The data are from a study of cytomegalovirus exposure and HLA in healthy donors. Germline V CDR1 and CDR2: LNHDA, SQIVND (reference sequence). The CDR3 extends over 12 amino acids. The V end lost 10 bases, the J end lost 1 base, and 10 bases lay between the germline ends. The PCR made use of 60 Vbeta and 13 Jbeta primers. Assay: immunoSEQ multiplex PCR; the TCRdb copy retains only in-frame clones and omits some. The sample carries around 33,000 clones, approximately 91% recorded once. This receptor was taken from a woman younger than 30 in good health and CMV-seronegative. The specimen sequenced was PBMCs. This sequence joins TRBV19 and TRBJ1-1, with TRBD1 as a possible D gene (6 bases). The CDR3 nucleotides read TGTGCCACCTCACAGGGGAACACTGAAGCTTTCTTT. It is translated as CATSQGNTEAFF.